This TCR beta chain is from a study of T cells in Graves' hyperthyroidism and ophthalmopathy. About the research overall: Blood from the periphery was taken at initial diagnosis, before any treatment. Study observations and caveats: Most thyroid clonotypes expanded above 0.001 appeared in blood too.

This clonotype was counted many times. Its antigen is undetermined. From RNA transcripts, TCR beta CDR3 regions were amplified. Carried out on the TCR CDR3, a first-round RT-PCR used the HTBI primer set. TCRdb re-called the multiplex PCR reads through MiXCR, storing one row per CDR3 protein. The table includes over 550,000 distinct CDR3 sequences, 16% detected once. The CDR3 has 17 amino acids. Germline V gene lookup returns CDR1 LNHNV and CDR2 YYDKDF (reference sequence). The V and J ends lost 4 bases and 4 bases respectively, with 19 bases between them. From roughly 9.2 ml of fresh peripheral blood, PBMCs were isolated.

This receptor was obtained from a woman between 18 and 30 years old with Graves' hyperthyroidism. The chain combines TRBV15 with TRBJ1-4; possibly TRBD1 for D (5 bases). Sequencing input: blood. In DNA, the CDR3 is TGTGCCACCAGCACCCAGGACACTTCTGTCCTTAATGAAAAACTGTTTTTT. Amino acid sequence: CATSTQDTSVLNEKLFF.